A single sample is the source of the 29 T cell receptor beta chains below, sequenced in a study of immunodeficiency. General observations from the study: Productive entropy and V-J pairing of CD4+ T cells looked alike across patients and controls.

The antigens of these receptors remain unknown. Method: immunoSEQ multiplex PCR; TCRdb's copy keeps in-frame clones and lacks some. The sample records 2,000 to 2,500 clones, about 89% being singletons. Sequencing was carried out using CD4+ T cells from blood. These receptor sequences come from a woman aged 18-29 years with POLD1 deficiency.

As DNA, the CDR3 is TGTGCCTGGAGGGACACGGGACGGAACAATGAGCAGTTCTTC. It translates to CAWRDTGRNNEQFF. This rearrangement joins TRBV30 to TRBJ2-1; either TRBD1 or TRBD2 may fit D (5 bases each). Trimming took off 3 bases at V and 5 bases at J, with 14 bases between the two ends. The CDR3 extends over 14 amino acids. Germline V lookup: CDR1 GTSNPN, CDR2 SVGIG (reference sequence).

The chain recombines TRBV3-1 (or the pseudogene TRBV3-2) with TRBJ1-5; perhaps TRBD1 as D (6 bases). The CDR3 contains 14 residues. The germline V gene encodes CDR1 LGHDT and CDR2 YNNKEL (reference sequence). The V gene lost 1 base and the J gene lost 7 bases, with 11 bases spanning the gap. Here the CDR3 reads CASSQGQGTQPQHF. The CDR3 DNA reads TGTGCCAGCAGCCAAGGGCAGGGGACACAGCCCCAGCATTTT.

V and J are TRBV30 and TRBJ2-1; 9 bases align to TRBD1. Per germline, CDR1 GTSNPN and CDR2 SVGIG (reference sequence). The CDR3 totals 13 residues. Germline trimming cut 4 bases from V and 13 bases from J; bases unmatched to any gene: 11. Here the CDR3 DNA reads TGTGCCTGGACTCAATCCGGGACAGGGAACCAGTTCTTC. The encoded protein is CAWTQSGTGNQFF.

This chain links TRBV2 with TRBJ2-7; the D is unclear. There are 11 residues in the CDR3. The ends were cut back, 6 bases at V and 3 bases at J, with 6 bases in the middle. Germline V lookup: CDR1 SNHLY, CDR2 FYNNEI. CDR3 bases: TGTGCCAGCAGGGTCGGCTACGAGCAGTACTTC. This translates into CASRVGYEQYF.

The chain recombines TRBV5-1 with TRBJ2-1; TRBD2 aligns across 8 bases. Unmatched junction bases numbered 2, after V lost 0 bases and J lost 0 bases. Germline-derived CDR1 and CDR2 are SGHRS and YFSETQ. The CDR3 has 16 amino acids. CDR3 in amino acids: CASSLVSGNSYNEQFF. The CDR3 DNA follows: TGCGCCAGCAGCTTGGTTAGCGGGAACTCCTACAATGAGCAGTTCTTC.

The genes are TRBV18 and TRBJ2-5, with 7 nucleotides matching TRBD1. Germline lookup yields CDR1 KGHSH and CDR2 LQKENI. V was clipped by 5 bases and J by 2 bases; unmatched bases: 8. This CDR3 has 15 residues. As DNA, the CDR3 is TGTGCCAGCTCAACGTTGACAGGGAATCAAGAGACCCAGTACTTC. Amino acids: CASSTLTGNQETQYF.

The chain joins TRBV10-2 to TRBJ2-7; TRBD2 matches at 15 bases. V shed 4 bases and J 7 bases; nucleotides not matched to a gene: 14. This CDR3 has 18 amino acids. The germline gives CDR1 WSHSY, CDR2 SAAADI. CDR3 coding DNA: TGCGCCAGCAGTGGCGGCGGGACTAGCGGGGGGCCCACCTGGGAGCAGTACTTC. Translation: CASSGGGTSGGPTWEQYF.

The chain recombines TRBV5-1 with TRBJ2-7; the D is unclear. CDR1 is SGHRS, CDR2 YFSETQ, per germline. This CDR3 has 12 amino acids. The V and J ends lost 5 bases and 6 bases respectively, with 12 bases between them. The CDR3 nucleotides are TGCGCCAGCAGGCTCGAAGGGTCCGAGCAGTACTTC. Its protein is CASRLEGSEQYF.

This sequence joins TRBV7-9 and TRBJ1-6; 11 nucleotides align to TRBD1. The CDR3 has 15 amino acids. V was pared by 3 bases and J by 9 bases, with 4 bases of the junction left unmatched. The germline V gene has CDR1 SEHNR and CDR2 FQNEAQ (reference sequence). For the CDR3, the DNA is TGTGCCAGCAGCTTCGGACAGGGGGCGCTTTCACCCCTCCACTTT. It yields the protein CASSFGQGALSPLHF.

The rearrangement uses TRBV4-1 and TRBJ1-3; D perhaps matches TRBD1 (5 bases). Trimming took 1 base from V and 9 from J, leaving 10 bases between them. The CDR3 has 13 residues. Germline V gene lookup returns CDR1 MGHRA and CDR2 YSYEKL. The CDR3 reads CASSQVVGGTIYF. The CDR3 nucleotides read TGCGCCAGCAGCCAAGTCGTGGGGGGCACCATATATTTT.

The V and J genes are TRBV6-5 and TRBJ1-4; D unclear. CDR3 length: 12 residues. Per germline, CDR1 MNHEY and CDR2 SVGAGI. Trimming shortened V by 0 bases and J by 8 bases, and 4 bases separated the two germline ends. CDR3 sequence: CASSYSGEKLFF. In DNA, the CDR3 is TGTGCCAGCAGTTACTCCGGCGAAAAACTGTTTTTT.

The chain recombines TRBV4-1 with TRBJ1-3; D remains unclear. The germline V and J ends were trimmed by 1 base and 7 bases, with 20 bases remaining between them. Germline-derived CDR1 and CDR2 are MGHRA and YSYEKL. The CDR3 consists of 17 residues. CDR3: CASSQGRMQASWNTIYF. The CDR3 DNA is TGCGCCAGCAGCCAAGGGAGGATGCAGGCCTCTTGGAACACCATATATTTT.

The chain is built from TRBV4-1 and TRBJ2-1; TRBD2 aligns across 11 bases. The CDR3 covers 16 residues. V lost 1 base and J lost 6; bases outside the gene matches: 5. Germline CDR1 reads MGHRA; CDR2 reads YSYEKL. CDR3 in DNA: TGCGCCAGCAGCCAAGCGCTAGCGGGGGGTTTCAATGAGCAGTTCTTC. Translating it yields CASSQALAGGFNEQFF.

The rearrangement links TRBV28 to TRBJ2-3, with no clear D. The germline V gene has CDR1 MDHEN and CDR2 SYDVKM. CDR3 length equals 17 residues. The V gene lost 4 bases and the J gene lost 0 bases, with 17 bases spanning the gap. CDR3 region: CASSSSTSLTSTDTQYF. For the CDR3, the DNA is TGTGCCAGCAGTTCCTCGACTTCACTTACTAGCACAGATACGCAGTATTTT.

The rearrangement links TRBV3-1 (or the pseudogene TRBV3-2) to TRBJ2-3, with TRBD1 matching 10 bases. The CDR3 spans 15 residues. CDR1 is LGHDT, CDR2 YNNKEL, per germline (reference sequence). The trim removed 1 base at V and 5 bases at J, leaving 3 bases unmatched. CDR3 loop: CASSQGGQGLDTQYF. As DNA, the CDR3 is TGTGCCAGCAGCCAAGGGGGACAGGGGTTAGATACGCAGTATTTT.

This clone was detected only a few times. CDR3 in DNA: TGTGCCAGTAGTACTCGGACCATCACCGGGGAGCTGTTTTTT. Translation: CASSTRTITGELFF. The chain has TRBV19 and TRBJ2-2; D remains ambiguous. Germline lookup yields CDR1 LNHDA and CDR2 SQIVND (reference sequence). Deletions cut 4 bases from V and 4 bases from J, with 10 bases between. The CDR3 runs to 14 residues.

V is TRBV10-1 and J is TRBJ2-7; no firm D call. Germline V CDR1 and CDR2: WNHNN, SYGVQD (reference sequence). The V gene lost 6 bases and the J gene lost 3 bases, with 6 bases spanning the gap. The CDR3 has 11 amino acids. Here the CDR3 reads CASRERYEQYF. For the CDR3, the DNA is TGCGCCAGCAGGGAGCGCTACGAGCAGTACTTC.

The V gene is TRBV6-5, the J gene TRBJ2-7; 7 nucleotides align to TRBD2. CDR1 is MNHEY and CDR2 is SVGAGI in the germline V gene. The CDR3 consists of 13 residues. V lost 7 bases, J lost 1 base, and 4 bases stayed unmatched. This CDR3 is CASIPSGSYEQYF. The CDR3 DNA is TGTGCCAGCATTCCTAGCGGTTCCTACGAGCAGTACTTC.

The chain recombines TRBV7-2 with TRBJ1-1; weak D call: TRBD1 (6 bases). Trimming removed 5 bases from V and 1 base from J, with 17 bases in between. The germline V gene encodes CDR1 SGHTA and CDR2 FQGNSA. CDR3 length: 16 amino acids. CDR3: CASSPPRTARNTEAFF. The CDR3 coding sequence is TGTGCCAGCAGCCCTCCCCGGACAGCACGGAACACTGAAGCTTTCTTT.

This clone was observed once. The chain is built from TRBV11-3 and TRBJ2-6, with TRBD2 matching over 7 bases. The CDR3 loop spans 15 amino acids. Germline loops: CDR1 SGHNT, CDR2 YENEEA. The CDR3 DNA follows: TGTGTCCCCGGGGGGATAGTCTCTGGGGCCAACGTCCTGACTTTC. Translated: CVPGGIVSGANVLTF.

The chain has TRBV10-3 and TRBJ2-1; a weak D match, TRBD2 (6 bases). This CDR3 region has 16 residues. Germline values: CDR1 ENHRY, CDR2 SYGVKD. Trimming cost V 3 bases and J 6 bases, with 18 bases left between them. The CDR3 region is CAISEQFGQTSNEQFF. The CDR3 DNA sequence: TGTGCCATCAGTGAACAGTTCGGCCAGACTAGCAATGAGCAGTTCTTC.

Only one count was recorded for this clone. This chain links TRBV29-1 with TRBJ1-1; a weak D match, TRBD1 (6 bases). The length of the CDR3 is 13 residues. Trimming took off 4 bases at V and 3 bases at J, with 12 bases between the two ends. Germline V CDR1 and CDR2: SQVTM, ANQGSEA. CDR3 loop: CSVGYRADTEAFF. The CDR3, as DNA: TGCAGCGTTGGGTACAGGGCGGACACTGAAGCTTTCTTT. Full variable domain (remainder filled in from reference TRBV29-1 and TRBJ1-1): SAVISQKPSRDICQRGTSLTIQCQVDSQVTMMFWYRQQPGQSLTLIATANQGSEATYESGFVIDKFPISRPNLTFSTLTVSNMSPEDSSIYLCSVGYRADTEAFFGQGTRLTVV.

The chain combines TRBV19 with TRBJ1-2, with TRBD1 as a possible D gene (5 bases). The CDR3 runs to 12 residues. Germline V gene sequence: CDR1 LNHDA, CDR2 SQIVND (reference sequence). The V end was cut by 5 bases, the J end by 3 bases, with 7 bases between. CDR3 DNA: TGTGCCAGTAGTTCCAGGGACTATGGCTACACCTTC. This gives the protein CASSSRDYGYTF.

The rearrangement joins TRBV11-3 to TRBJ2-1; 7 positions match TRBD2. The CDR3 consists of 15 residues. V shed 5 bases, J shed 10 bases, and the junction held 14 bases outside the gene matches. Germline V lookup: CDR1 SGHNT, CDR2 YENEEA. The CDR3 DNA reads TGTGCCAGCAGCAGCGGACTAGGTAGGGGCAGCGAGCAGTTCTTC. The encoded protein is CASSSGLGRGSEQFF.

The rearrangement joins TRBV5-6 to TRBJ2-2, with TRBD2 as a possible D gene (5 bases). The V gene's germline CDR1 is SGHDT and CDR2 YYEEEE. Trimming stripped 0 bases from V and 4 bases from J, with 7 bases between. This CDR3 has 14 amino acids. The CDR3 reads CASSLVRGTGELFF. Written as DNA, the CDR3 is TGTGCCAGCAGCTTGGTTCGGGGCACCGGGGAGCTGTTTTTT.

J is TRBJ2-1 and V is TRBV30, with D possibly matching TRBD2 (6 bases). This CDR3 has 16 residues. Germline assignment: CDR1 GTSNPN and CDR2 SVGIG (reference sequence). Trimming removed 0 bases from V and 3 bases from J, with 15 bases in between. In nucleotides, the CDR3 is TGTGCCTGGAGTGTCCCATATGGGAGGTACTACAATGAGCAGTTCTTC. Amino acid sequence: CAWSVPYGRYYNEQFF.

The chain couples TRBV5-1 to TRBJ2-7; possibly TRBD2 for D (6 bases). Trimming pared 2 bases from V and 6 bases from J, leaving 15 bases between. CDR1 is SGHRS and CDR2 is YFSETQ in the germline V gene. This CDR3 has 14 amino acids. The CDR3 region has the DNA TGCGCCAGCAGCTTCGGAACGGCGGGAAGCGAGCAGTACTTC. Amino acids: CASSFGTAGSEQYF.

This clone has only one observation. CDR3 bases: TGTGCCAGCAGTAGGACAGGGGCCTACAATGAGCAGTTCTTC. Amino acids: CASSRTGAYNEQFF. This chain joins TRBV6-1 and TRBJ2-1, with 9 bases fitting TRBD1. V gave up 5 bases and J gave up 2 bases; unmatched junction bases: 1. The V gene's germline CDR1 is MNHNS and CDR2 SASEGT. The CDR3 is 14 amino acids.

The rearrangement links TRBV7-8 to TRBJ1-4; the D gene is possibly TRBD1 (5 bases). The CDR3 loop spans 12 amino acids. The germline gives CDR1 SGHVS, CDR2 FQNEAQ. The V gene lost 2 bases and the J gene lost 7 bases, with 5 bases spanning the gap. In DNA form, the CDR3 reads TGTGCCAGCAGCTTACAGGGTGAAAAACTGTTTTTT. It yields the protein CASSLQGEKLFF.